This passage covers 29 T cell receptor beta chains from one sample sequenced in a study of sequential checkpoint blockade in melanoma. Sequencing used immunoSEQ multiplex PCR; TCRdb keeps in-frame clones, though not all of them. The profile shows 20,000 to 25,000 clones, roughly 82% of them singletons. Indicated treatment: randomized to nivolumab then ipilimumab (arm A) or the reverse (arm B). This sample comprised CD8+ T cells sorted from blood (inferred from file names), obtained from a patient given nivolumab and ipilimumab in sequence. The receptors come from a human donor with melanoma.

This sequence joins TRBV29-1 and TRBJ2-2; 8 positions match TRBD2. V lost 5 bases to trimming and J lost 1 base; unmatched junction nucleotides: 6. CDR3 length: 15 residues. Germline V gene sequence: CDR1 SQVTM, CDR2 ANQGSEA. In DNA, the CDR3 is TGCAGCGTTTATGGGACTAGTTTGAACACCGGGGAGCTGTTTTTT. It specifies CSVYGTSLNTGELFF.

The gene calls are TRBV9 and TRBJ1-3; D possibly corresponds to TRBD1 (5 bases). V lost 3 bases and J 4 bases, leaving 20 bases between the germline ends. The germline V gene encodes CDR1 SGDLS and CDR2 YYNGEE. The CDR3 totals 17 residues. The CDR3 reads CASSAQVGATLGNTIYF. The CDR3, as DNA: TGTGCCAGCAGCGCCCAGGTAGGGGCGACTCTCGGAAACACCATATATTTT.

This chain links TRBV6-5 with TRBJ1-1; D uncertain. The V end was cut by 2 bases, the J end by 1 base, with 2 bases between. The CDR3 is made up of 12 amino acids. The germline V gene encodes CDR1 MNHEY and CDR2 SVGAGI. In DNA form, the CDR3 reads TGTGCCAGCAGTTACCAGAACACTGAAGCTTTCTTT. Protein sequence: CASSYQNTEAFF.

The chain recombines TRBV7-2 with TRBJ2-7; 8 bases line up with TRBD2. Germline V lookup: CDR1 SGHTA, CDR2 FQGNSA. The CDR3 contains 15 residues. V lost 2 bases, J lost 0 bases, and 3 bases stayed unmatched. CDR3 in amino acids: CASSLSGSISYEQYF. CDR3 nucleotides: TGTGCCAGCAGCTTAAGCGGGAGCATCTCCTACGAGCAGTACTTC.

This clone was counted a few times. The chain links TRBV4-3 to TRBJ2-7; maybe TRBD1 (6 bases). The germline V gene has CDR1 LGHNA and CDR2 YSLEER. The V end lost 0 bases, the J end lost 5 bases, and 14 bases lay between the germline ends. The CDR3 spans 15 residues. The CDR3 DNA reads TGCGCCAGCAGCCAAGATCCCCAGGGGTGGGACGAGCAGTACTTC. Translation: CASSQDPQGWDEQYF.

V gene TRBV28 combines with J gene TRBJ2-1; D unresolved. The CDR3 length is 12 residues. The V and J ends lost 3 bases and 9 bases respectively, with 9 bases between them. Germline V CDR1 and CDR2: MDHEN, SYDVKM. The CDR3 reads CASSFILLEQFF. The CDR3 DNA is TGTGCCAGCAGTTTTATCCTTCTTGAGCAGTTCTTC.

This rearrangement joins TRBV7-2 to TRBJ2-7; 8 bases map to TRBD2. V lost 0 bases and J lost 7; bases outside the gene matches: 2. The CDR3 sequence is 13 residues long. Germline CDR1 is SGHTA and CDR2 is FQGNSA. This CDR3 is CASSLAGTSEQYF. DNA of the CDR3: TGTGCCAGCAGCTTAGCGGGGACTAGTGAGCAGTACTTC.

The rearrangement links TRBV5-5 to TRBJ2-1, with D unresolved. Germline CDR1 reads SGHKS; CDR2 reads YYEKEE (reference sequence). CDR3 length equals 12 residues. Trimming left V 0 bases short and J 11 bases short, with 9 bases between. DNA for the CDR3: TGTGCCAGCAGCTTGGCTGGGCAACAGCAGTTCTTC. Amino acid sequence: CASSLAGQQQFF.

The V gene is TRBV7-2, the J gene TRBJ1-3, with 11 bases lining up with TRBD1. The CDR3 has 17 amino acids. The V gene end was trimmed by 1 base and the J gene end by 0 bases; junction bases not matched to a gene: 2. CDR1 and CDR2 (germline): SGHTA, FQGNSA. This CDR3 is CASSLGGTGGSGNTIYF. CDR3 DNA sequence: TGTGCCAGCAGCTTAGGTGGGACAGGGGGCTCTGGAAACACCATATATTTT.

This chain uses TRBV5-1 with TRBJ2-3; 8 bases align to TRBD1. Germline V gives CDR1 SGHRS, CDR2 YFSETQ. The junction had 2 bases not matched to a gene; V was cut back by 0 bases and J by 2 bases. The CDR3 totals 15 residues. The CDR3 bases are TGCGCCAGCAGCTTGGGCCAGGGGGCCACAGATACGCAGTATTTT. Protein: CASSLGQGATDTQYF.

This clone was seen once. The gene calls are TRBV19 and TRBJ1-3; D ambiguous. The CDR3 length is 15 residues. The V and J ends lost 2 bases and 0 bases respectively, with 8 bases between them. Germline CDR1 LNHDA, CDR2 SQIVND (reference sequence). Here the CDR3 DNA reads TGTGCCAGTAGTATAACCAGGATCTCTGGAAACACCATATATTTT. Amino acid sequence: CASSITRISGNTIYF.

The genes are TRBV28 and TRBJ1-5, with D tentatively TRBD1 (5 bases). This CDR3 is 16 amino acids long. Germline lookup yields CDR1 MDHEN and CDR2 SYDVKM. The V gene lost 3 bases and the J gene lost 0 bases, with 12 bases spanning the gap. The CDR3 spells CASSFVRTFSNQPQHF. In nucleotides, the CDR3 is TGTGCCAGCAGTTTTGTGAGGACATTTAGCAATCAGCCCCAGCATTTT.

This chain connects TRBV28 to TRBJ2-3; 10 bases match TRBD2. The CDR3 extends over 18 amino acids. Per the germline V gene, CDR1 is MDHEN and CDR2 is SYDVKM. The V segment lost 3 bases and the J segment 3 bases; nucleotides outside the gene matches: 12. Here the CDR3 reads CASSFRLAGKGSTDTQYF. Here the CDR3 DNA reads TGTGCCAGCAGTTTCAGACTAGCGGGCAAAGGCAGTACAGATACGCAGTATTTT.

The chain joins TRBV7-8 to TRBJ2-7; D possibly corresponds to TRBD2 (7 bases). The CDR3 spans 19 residues. The V gene's germline CDR1 is SGHVS and CDR2 FQNEAQ. V gave up 2 bases and J gave up 3 bases, with 26 bases separating them. This CDR3 is CASSLTRGGRGTSGYEQYF. In DNA, the CDR3 is TGTGCCAGCAGCTTAACTAGGGGGGGGCGGGGCACTTCGGGCTACGAGCAGTACTTC.

This rearrangement joins TRBV5-6 to TRBJ1-4; 9 bases are a match to TRBD1. Germline V gene data show CDR1 as SGHDT and CDR2 as YYEEEE. The CDR3 spans 15 residues. J was trimmed by 7 bases and V by 3 bases; bases with no gene match: 7. CDR3 sequence reads: CASSSDTGGAEKLFF. In DNA, the CDR3 is TGTGCCAGCAGCTCCGACACAGGGGGCGCTGAAAAACTGTTTTTT.

Written as DNA, the CDR3 is TGTGCCAGCAGCGTAGTATCTGGACAGGGGAGGAATGAGCAGTTCTTC. Its protein product is CASSVVSGQGRNEQFF. V gene TRBV9 combines with J gene TRBJ2-1, with 9 bases fitting TRBD1. The J segment lost 7 bases and the V segment lost 0 bases, leaving 8 bases of the junction unmatched. The CDR3 sequence is 16 residues long. Germline V CDR1 and CDR2: SGDLS, YYNGEE.

This chain links TRBV7-9 with TRBJ1-1; 9 bases line up with TRBD1. V shed 5 bases, J shed 1 base, and the junction held 11 bases outside the gene matches. Germline V gives CDR1 SEHNR, CDR2 FQNEAQ (reference sequence). The CDR3 has 17 residues. CDR3 protein: CASSLRTGDGWNTEAFF. DNA of the CDR3: TGTGCCAGCAGCCTTAGGACAGGGGATGGTTGGAACACTGAAGCTTTCTTT. Combining the CDR3 with reference TRBV7-9 and TRBJ1-1 gives the whole variable domain DTGVSQNPRHKITKRGQNVTFRCDPISEHNRLYWYRQTLGQGPEFLTYFQNEAQLEKSRLLSDRFSAERPKGSFSTLEIQRTEQGDSAMYLCASSLRTGDGWNTEAFFGQGTRLTVV.

The chain combines TRBV19 with TRBJ2-7; no clear D. The CDR3 length is 13 residues. Germline CDR1 and CDR2: LNHDA and SQIVND (reference sequence). Trimming removed 4 bases at V and 0 bases at J, with 7 bases between. DNA for the CDR3: TGTGCCAGTAGTACTCCCCCCTCCTACGAGCAGTACTTC. Translated: CASSTPPSYEQYF.

The rearrangement links TRBV19 to TRBJ2-2; 8 bases agree with TRBD1. This CDR3 contains 14 residues. Germline V gene lookup returns CDR1 LNHDA and CDR2 SQIVND (reference sequence). V shed 6 bases and J 7 bases; nucleotides not matched to a gene: 7. DNA for the CDR3: TGTGCCAGTAGCCCGAGACAGGGGAGCGGGGAGCTGTTTTTT. Its translation: CASSPRQGSGELFF.

The chain couples TRBV21-1 to TRBJ1-4; the D segment call TRBD1 is taken from the table without a DNA check. TRBV21-1 is classified as a pseudogene. The length of the CDR3 is 14 residues. This CDR3 is CASSSLQGNEKLFF. The CDR3 bases are TGTGCCAGCAGCTCCCTACAGGGTAATGAAAAACTGTTTTTT.

The chain has TRBV6-5 and TRBJ2-1; 13 bases are a match to TRBD2. This CDR3 region has 15 residues. V was pared by 3 bases and J by 7 bases, with 3 bases of the junction left unmatched. CDR1 MNHEY and CDR2 SVGAGI come from the germline V gene. The CDR3 loop is CASSYAGLAGNEQFF. The CDR3 DNA sequence: TGTGCCAGCAGTTATGCGGGACTAGCGGGAAATGAGCAGTTCTTC.

As DNA, the CDR3 is TGTGCCAGCAGTTACTCGCCAGGGAACACTGAAGCTTTCTTT. Its translation: CASSYSPGNTEAFF. The rearrangement joins TRBV6-5 to TRBJ1-1; D remains ambiguous. Germline V CDR1 and CDR2: MNHEY, SVGAGI. Trimming shortened V by 0 bases and J by 1 base, and 6 bases separated the two germline ends. This CDR3 comprises 14 residues.

V and J are TRBV4-2 and TRBJ2-7; 8 nucleotides line up with TRBD1. Germline CDR1 reads LGHNA; CDR2 reads YNFKEQ. J lost 4 bases, V lost 5 bases, and 4 bases had no gene match. This CDR3 is 13 amino acids long. The chain's CDR3 is CASSSWDRYEQYF. The CDR3 bases are TGTGCCAGCAGCTCCTGGGACAGGTACGAGCAGTACTTC.

This chain links TRBV28 with TRBJ2-3; the D gene is possibly TRBD2 (5 bases). In germline, CDR1 is MDHEN, CDR2 SYDVKM. The CDR3 length is 16 residues. V dropped 5 bases and J dropped 2 bases, with 17 bases sitting between them. This chain's CDR3 is CASSRRWSGNTDTQYF. In nucleotides, the CDR3 is TGTGCCAGCAGTAGGCGGTGGAGCGGAAACACAGATACGCAGTATTTT.

This clone showed up just a few times. The J gene is TRBJ2-1, the V gene TRBV14, with 10 bases matching TRBD2. V was pared by 0 bases and J by 2 bases, with 10 bases of the junction left unmatched. The germline CDR1 and CDR2 sequences are SGHDN and FVKESK. This CDR3 spans 19 amino acids. The DNA of the CDR3 is TGTGCCAGCAGCCAAGATATGGCTAGCGGGAGAAGGACCTACAATGAGCAGTTCTTC. It translates to CASSQDMASGRRTYNEQFF.

The CDR3 DNA reads as TGTGCCAGCAGCCCTTCGTATGGCTACACCTTC. It is translated as CASSPSYGYTF. The chain is built from TRBV28 and TRBJ1-2; D is undetermined. V was trimmed by 6 bases and J by 5 bases, leaving 7 bases between them. Germline CDR1 and CDR2: MDHEN and SYDVKM. The length of the CDR3 is 11 residues.

V is TRBV6-5 and J is TRBJ2-7; 9 nucleotides match TRBD1. This CDR3 spans 15 amino acids. V lost 5 bases to trimming and J lost 2 bases; unmatched junction nucleotides: 7. CDR1 and CDR2 from the germline V gene are MNHEY and SVGAGI. CDR3 sequence (DNA): TGTGCCAGCAGTGTTCCGACAGGGGGAGCCTACGAGCAGTACTTC. This gives the protein CASSVPTGGAYEQYF.

This rearrangement joins TRBV30 to TRBJ1-2, with D possibly matching TRBD1 (5 bases). This CDR3 contains 13 residues. The ends were cut back, 4 bases at V and 3 bases at J, with 12 bases in the middle. From germline, CDR1 is GTSNPN and CDR2 SVGIG (reference sequence). The CDR3 DNA reads TGTGCCTGGACAGGATCAGGGTACTATGGCTACACCTTC. It translates to CAWTGSGYYGYTF.

The chain combines TRBV19 with TRBJ2-3, with a weak D call TRBD1 (7 bases). CDR1 LNHDA and CDR2 SQIVND come from the germline V gene (reference sequence). Trimming took off 5 bases at V and 4 bases at J, with 13 bases between the two ends. This CDR3 has 14 amino acids. The CDR3 here is CASSAGTVSDTQYF. The CDR3 nucleotides read TGTGCCAGTAGTGCGGGGACAGTCTCAGATACGCAGTATTTT.